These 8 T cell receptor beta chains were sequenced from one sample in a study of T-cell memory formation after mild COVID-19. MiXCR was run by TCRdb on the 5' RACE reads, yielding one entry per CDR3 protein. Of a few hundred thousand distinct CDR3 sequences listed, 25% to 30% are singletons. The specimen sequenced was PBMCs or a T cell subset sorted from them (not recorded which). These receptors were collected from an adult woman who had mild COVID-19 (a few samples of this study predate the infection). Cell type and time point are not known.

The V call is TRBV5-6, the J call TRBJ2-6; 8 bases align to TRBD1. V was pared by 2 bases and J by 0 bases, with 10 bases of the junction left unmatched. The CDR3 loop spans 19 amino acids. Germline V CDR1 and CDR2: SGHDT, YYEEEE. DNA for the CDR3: TGTGCCAGCAGCTTTCGCGGACAGGGCCTCTACTCTGGGGCCAACGTCCTGACTTTC. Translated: CASSFRGQGLYSGANVLTF.

The CDR3 sequence: CASSEVGGKSSYEQYF. CDR3 in DNA: TGTGCCAGCAGTGAAGTAGGGGGGAAAAGCTCCTACGAGCAGTACTTC. The rearrangement uses TRBV2 and TRBJ2-7; D might be TRBD1 or TRBD2, each matching 6 bases. Germline CDR1 is SNHLY and CDR2 is FYNNEI. Deletions cut 1 base from V and 0 bases from J, with 13 bases between. The CDR3 is made up of 16 amino acids. Based on the CDR3 plus reference TRBV2 and TRBJ2-7, the full variable domain is EPEVTQTPSHQVTQMGQEVILRCVPISNHLYFYWYRQILGQKVEFLVSFYNNEISEKSEIFDDQFSVERPDGSNFTLKIRSTKLEDSAMYFCASSEVGGKSSYEQYFGPGTRLTVT.

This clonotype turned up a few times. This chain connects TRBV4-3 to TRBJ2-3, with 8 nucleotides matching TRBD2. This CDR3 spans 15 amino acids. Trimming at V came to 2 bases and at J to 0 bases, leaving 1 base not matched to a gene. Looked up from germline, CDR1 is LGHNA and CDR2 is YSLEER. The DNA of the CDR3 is TGCGCCAGCAGCCAACTAGCGGGTAGCACAGATACGCAGTATTTT. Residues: CASSQLAGSTDTQYF.

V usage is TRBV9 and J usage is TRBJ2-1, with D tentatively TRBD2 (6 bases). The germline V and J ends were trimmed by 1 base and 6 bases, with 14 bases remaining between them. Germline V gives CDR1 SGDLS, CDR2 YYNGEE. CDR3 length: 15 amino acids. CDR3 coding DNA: TGTGCCAGCAGCGTATATGGTACTAGCCCCAATGAGCAGTTCTTC. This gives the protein CASSVYGTSPNEQFF.

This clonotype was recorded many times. CDR3 sequence reads: CASSYRASGALTDTQYF. CDR3 coding DNA: TGTGCCAGCAGTTATCGGGCTAGCGGAGCTCTCACAGATACGCAGTATTTT. V and J are TRBV6-2 or TRBV6-3 and TRBJ2-3; 7 bases are a match to TRBD2. The germline V gene encodes CDR1 MNHEY and CDR2 SVGEGT. The CDR3 is 17 residues long. V was pared by 3 bases and J by 2 bases, with 11 bases of the junction left unmatched.

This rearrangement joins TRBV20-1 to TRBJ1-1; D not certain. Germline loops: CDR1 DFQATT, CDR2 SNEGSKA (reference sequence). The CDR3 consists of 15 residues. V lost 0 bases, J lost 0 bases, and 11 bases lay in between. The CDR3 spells CSARDQWRMNTEAFF. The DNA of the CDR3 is TGCAGTGCTAGAGATCAATGGCGGATGAACACTGAAGCTTTCTTT.

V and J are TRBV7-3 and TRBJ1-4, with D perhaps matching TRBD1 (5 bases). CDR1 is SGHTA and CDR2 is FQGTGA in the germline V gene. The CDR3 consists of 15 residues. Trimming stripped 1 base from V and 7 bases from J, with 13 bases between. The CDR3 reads CASSLNAGTGEKLFF. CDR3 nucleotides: TGTGCCAGCAGCTTAAACGCAGGGACGGGTGAAAAACTGTTTTTT.

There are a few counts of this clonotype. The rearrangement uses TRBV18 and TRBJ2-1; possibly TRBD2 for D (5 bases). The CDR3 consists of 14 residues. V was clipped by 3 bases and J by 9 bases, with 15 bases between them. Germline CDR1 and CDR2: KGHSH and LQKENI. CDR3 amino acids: CASSPLPSGSEQFF. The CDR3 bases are TGTGCCAGCTCACCCCTACCCTCGGGGAGTGAGCAGTTCTTC.